A selection of T cell receptor beta chains follows, all from one sample in a study of cytomegalovirus exposure and HLA in healthy donors. Only in-frame clones appear in the TCRdb table, and some are missing; sequencing was by immunoSEQ multiplex PCR. The table shows about 130,000 clones, with about 88% occurring only once. Sequencing was carried out using PBMCs. Receptor source: a woman between 18 and 29 years old in good health and CMV-seronegative. Each CDR3 is given with its conserved first and last residue. D genes are given only for firm matches. Not every row has a clone size; where given, it reads once, few, many or a size class.

v_call,clone_size,j_call,d_call,cdr3_length,cdr3_aa,cdr3_nt
TRBV7-6,NA,TRBJ2-3,TRBD2,17,CASSSPGLAGSTDTQYF,TGTGCCAGCAGCTCACCGGGACTAGCGGGGTCCACAGATACGCAGTATTTT
TRBV27,NA,TRBJ1-4,NA,14,CASSLRATNEKLFF,TGTGCCAGCAGTTTACGTGCAACTAATGAAAAACTGTTTTTT
TRBV6-5,NA,TRBJ1-2,TRBD1,14,CASRTDRENYGYTF,TGTGCCAGCAGAACCGACAGGGAAAACTATGGCTACACCTTC
TRBV28,once,TRBJ2-5,TRBD2,17,CASSFRGLAGPQETQYF,TGTGCCAGCAGTTTCCGAGGACTAGCGGGACCCCAAGAGACCCAGTACTTC
TRBV9,NA,TRBJ2-5,NA,11,CASSVAETQYF,TGTGCCAGCAGCGTAGCGGAGACCCAGTACTTC
TRBV11-2,NA,TRBJ1-1,NA,14,CASSLSQVFTEAFF,TGTGCCAGCAGCTTATCTCAGGTTTTCACTGAAGCTTTCTTT
TRBV6-1,NA,TRBJ1-5,NA,15,CASSVDLESNQPQHF,TGTGCCAGCAGTGTAGACTTAGAAAGCAATCAGCCCCAGCATTTT
TRBV19,NA,TRBJ2-1,TRBD2,15,CASTGWSGGNNEQFF,TGTGCCAGTACGGGTTGGAGCGGGGGAAACAATGAGCAGTTCTTC
TRBV30,NA,TRBJ1-1,NA,12,CAWSASGGGTFF,TGTGCCTGGAGTGCGTCGGGCGGGGGGACTTTCTTT
TRBV4-3,NA,TRBJ2-1,NA,15,CASSPTRLVLGEQFF,TGCGCCAGCAGCCCGACTAGACTAGTTTTAGGTGAGCAGTTCTTC
TRBV1,NA,TRBJ2-5,NA,19,CTSSRRHLRAYRSYETQYF,TGCACCAGCAGCCGCCGGCATCTCCGGGCCTACAGGTCGTACGAGACCCAGTACTTC
TRBV30,once,TRBJ1-5,NA,14,CAWSGGSVNQPQHF,TGTGCCTGGAGTGGAGGGAGTGTCAATCAGCCCCAGCATTTT
TRBV25-1,NA,TRBJ1-1,NA,14,CASSDSGYGTEAFF,TGTGCCAGCAGTGATTCGGGGTACGGCACTGAAGCTTTCTTT
TRBV5-8,once,TRBJ1-1,NA,13,CASSLRNWPEAFF,TGTGCCAGCAGCTTGCGTAATTGGCCTGAAGCTTTCTTT
TRBV7-2,NA,TRBJ2-7,NA,14,CASSFRSPEVEQYF,TGTGCCAGCAGCTTTCGGTCCCCGGAGGTGGAGCAGTACTTC
TRBV28,NA,TRBJ2-5,TRBD1,14,CASVLDREEETQYF,TGTGCCAGCGTCTTGGACAGGGAGGAAGAGACCCAGTACTTC
TRBV9,NA,TRBJ2-3,TRBD2,14,CASSLGTSGDTQYF,TGTGCCAGCAGCCTCGGGACTAGCGGGGATACGCAGTATTTT
TRBV7-8,once,TRBJ2-3,NA,18,CASSLGVRGREGWNTQYF,TGTGCCAGCAGCTTAGGGGTCAGGGGCAGGGAAGGGTGGAATACGCAGTATTTT
TRBV9,NA,TRBJ2-5,NA,14,CASSVGRQLETQYF,TGTGCCAGCAGCGTAGGCCGACAGTTAGAGACCCAGTACTTC
TRBV25-1,NA,TRBJ2-6,TRBD1,18,CASAPAQGVISGANVLTF,TGTGCCAGCGCCCCTGCACAGGGGGTGATCTCTGGGGCCAACGTCCTGACTTTC
TRBV6-1,NA,TRBJ2-7,TRBD1,12,CASSSRRGEQYF,TGTGCCAGCAGTTCCCGCAGGGGGGAGCAGTACTTC
TRBV27,few,TRBJ1-5,NA,11,CASIVGQPQHF,TGTGCCAGCATAGTCGGTCAGCCCCAGCATTTT
TRBV4-1,NA,TRBJ2-5,NA,20,CASSQDHPGLGVGAQETQYF,TGCGCCAGCAGCCAAGATCATCCGGGACTGGGAGTTGGGGCTCAAGAGACCCAGTACTTC
TRBV18,NA,TRBJ1-3,TRBD1,15,CASSPSGTAGNTIYF,TGTGCCAGCTCACCGTCCGGGACAGCGGGAAACACCATATATTTT
TRBV2,once,TRBJ2-7,TRBD2,15,CASRGTRNSPYEQYF,TGTGCCAGCAGGGGGACTAGGAATTCCCCCTACGAGCAGTACTTC
TRBV27,NA,TRBJ2-1,TRBD2,15,CASSLWTSGWNEQFF,TGTGCCAGCAGTTTATGGACTAGCGGGTGGAATGAGCAGTTCTTC
TRBV29-1,NA,TRBJ1-1,TRBD1,14,CSAPAGGMNTEAFF,TGCAGCGCTCCGGCAGGGGGCATGAACACTGAAGCTTTCTTT
TRBV21-1,NA,TRBJ2-3,NA,15,CASSKGAGQRDTQYF,TGTGCCAGCAGCAAAGGGGCAGGCCAGAGAGATACGCAGTATTTT
TRBV10-3,NA,TRBJ1-2,NA,10,CATGGGGYTF,TGTGCCACGGGTGGTGGGGGCTACACCTTC
TRBV2,NA,TRBJ2-2,NA,16,CASSQMDRTNTGELFF,TGTGCCAGCAGTCAAATGGACAGAACGAACACCGGGGAGCTGTTTTTT
TRBV30,NA,TRBJ1-4,TRBD1,14,CAWSTGTVNFQLFF,TGTGCCTGGAGTACCGGGACAGTAAATTTTCAACTGTTTTTT
TRBV6-1,NA,TRBJ1-2,NA,14,CASSRSGGNYGYTF,TGTGCCAGCAGTCGAAGTGGGGGCAACTATGGCTACACCTTC
TRBV28,NA,TRBJ2-7,NA,20,CASSFDASPPAPEGPYEQYF,TGTGCCAGCAGTTTTGATGCCTCACCCCCAGCGCCGGAGGGTCCCTACGAGCAGTACTTC
TRBV27,NA,TRBJ2-7,TRBD2,16,CASSPLGTSGIVEQYF,TGTGCCAGCAGTCCCCTTGGCACTAGCGGGATAGTCGAGCAGTACTTC
TRBV28,NA,TRBJ1-5,NA,15,CASSFPQRVNQPQHF,TGTGCCAGCAGTTTCCCCCAGCGGGTCAATCAGCCCCAGCATTTT
TRBV15,NA,TRBJ2-2,TRBD2,13,CATSRLAGGELFF,TGTGCCACCAGCCGGTTAGCGGGCGGGGAGCTGTTTTTT
TRBV5-3,NA,TRBJ1-2,NA,13,CARSCGAKLGYTF,TGTGCCAGAAGCTGTGGAGCCAAGCTAGGCTACACCTTC
TRBV5-1,NA,TRBJ2-3,TRBD2,16,CASSLPSGGSTDTQYF,TGCGCCAGCAGCTTGCCAAGCGGGGGAAGCACAGATACGCAGTATTTT
TRBV19,NA,TRBJ2-2,TRBD1,15,CASSQGAANTGELFF,TGTGCCAGTAGTCAGGGGGCAGCGAACACCGGGGAGCTGTTTTTT
TRBV27,NA,TRBJ2-1,NA,14,CASAAGVLGNEQFF,TGTGCCAGCGCGGCGGGTGTTTTGGGTAATGAGCAGTTCTTC
TRBV27,once,TRBJ1-2,NA,13,CASSLRGKGGYTF,TGTGCCAGCAGTTTACGAGGGAAGGGTGGCTACACCTTC
TRBV27,NA,TRBJ2-3,TRBD2,14,CASRATGGTDTQYF,TGTGCCAGCAGGGCGACGGGGGGTACAGATACGCAGTATTTT
TRBV28,NA,TRBJ2-1,TRBD2,14,CASSLLAGRNEQFF,TGTGCCAGCAGTCTCCTAGCGGGAAGGAATGAGCAGTTCTTC
TRBV6-6,once,TRBJ2-2,NA,14,CASSYSRGTGELFF,TGTGCCAGCAGTTACTCCCGGGGCACCGGGGAGCTGTTTTTT
TRBV28,NA,TRBJ1-1,NA,16,CASREERGGSFTEAFF,TGTGCCAGCAGGGAAGAACGCGGGGGGTCCTTCACTGAAGCTTTCTTT
TRBV7-9,NA,TRBJ2-4,TRBD1,18,CASSADRGNFIAKNIQYF,TGTGCCAGCAGCGCCGACAGGGGGAACTTTATAGCCAAAAACATTCAGTACTTC